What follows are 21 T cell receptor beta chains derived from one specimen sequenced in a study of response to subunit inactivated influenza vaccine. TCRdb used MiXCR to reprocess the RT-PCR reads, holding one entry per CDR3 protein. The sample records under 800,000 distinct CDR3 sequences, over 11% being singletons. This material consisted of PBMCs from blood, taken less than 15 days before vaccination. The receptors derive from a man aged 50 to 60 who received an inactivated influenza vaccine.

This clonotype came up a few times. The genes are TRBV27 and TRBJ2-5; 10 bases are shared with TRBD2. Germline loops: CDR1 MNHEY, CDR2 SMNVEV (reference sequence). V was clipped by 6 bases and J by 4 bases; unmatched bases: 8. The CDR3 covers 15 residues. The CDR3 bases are TGTGCCAGCAGGATCAGCGGGAGGGCCTTAGAGACCCAGTACTTC. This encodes CASRISGRALETQYF.

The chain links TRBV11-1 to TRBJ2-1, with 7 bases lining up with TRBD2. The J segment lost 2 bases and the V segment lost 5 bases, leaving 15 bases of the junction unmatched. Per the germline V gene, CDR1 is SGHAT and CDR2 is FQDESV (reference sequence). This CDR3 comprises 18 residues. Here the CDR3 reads CASSPDGLGGSAYNEQFF. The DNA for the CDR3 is TGTGCCAGCAGCCCCGACGGCCTGGGCGGGAGCGCCTACAATGAGCAGTTCTTC.

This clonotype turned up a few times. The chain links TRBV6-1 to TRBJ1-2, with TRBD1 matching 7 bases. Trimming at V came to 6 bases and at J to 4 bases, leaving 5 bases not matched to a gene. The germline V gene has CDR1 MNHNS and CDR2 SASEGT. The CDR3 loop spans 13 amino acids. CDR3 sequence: CASSQGVVYGYTF. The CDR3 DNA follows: TGTGCCAGCAGCCAGGGGGTCGTCTATGGCTACACCTTC.

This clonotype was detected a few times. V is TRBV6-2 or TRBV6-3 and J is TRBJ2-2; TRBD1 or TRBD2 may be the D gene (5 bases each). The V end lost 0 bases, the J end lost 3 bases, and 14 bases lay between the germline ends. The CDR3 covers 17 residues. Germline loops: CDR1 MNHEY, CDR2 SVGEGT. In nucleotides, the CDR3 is TGTGCCAGCAGTTACTCGATTTCTAGAGGGGACACCGGGGAGCTGTTTTTT. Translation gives CASSYSISRGDTGELFF.

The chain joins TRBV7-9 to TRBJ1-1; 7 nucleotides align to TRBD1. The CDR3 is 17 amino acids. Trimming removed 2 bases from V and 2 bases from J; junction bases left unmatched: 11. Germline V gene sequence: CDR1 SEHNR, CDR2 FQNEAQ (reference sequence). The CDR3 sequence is CASSLLRTGRQNTEAFF. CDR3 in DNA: TGTGCCAGCAGCTTACTGCGGACAGGAAGGCAAAACACTGAAGCTTTCTTT.

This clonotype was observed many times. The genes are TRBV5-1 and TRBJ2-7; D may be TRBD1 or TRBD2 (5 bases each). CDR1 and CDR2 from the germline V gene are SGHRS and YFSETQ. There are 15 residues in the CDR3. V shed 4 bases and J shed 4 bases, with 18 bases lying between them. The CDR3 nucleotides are TGCGCCAGCAGCCCCACCGGGACCCCGGATTACGAGCAGTACTTC. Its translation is CASSPTGTPDYEQYF. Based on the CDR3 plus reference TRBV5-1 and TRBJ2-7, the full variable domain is KAGVTQTPRYLIKTRGQQVTLSCSPISGHRSVSWYQQTPGQGLQFLFEYFSETQRNKGNFPGRFSGRQFSNSRSEMNVSTLELGDSALYLCASSPTGTPDYEQYFGPGTRLTVT.

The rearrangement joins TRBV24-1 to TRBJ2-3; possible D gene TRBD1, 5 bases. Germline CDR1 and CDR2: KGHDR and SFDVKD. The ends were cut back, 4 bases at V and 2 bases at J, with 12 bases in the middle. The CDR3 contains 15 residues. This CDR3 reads CATSDQHGATDTQYF. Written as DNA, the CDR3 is TGTGCCACCAGTGACCAGCATGGGGCCACAGATACGCAGTATTTT.

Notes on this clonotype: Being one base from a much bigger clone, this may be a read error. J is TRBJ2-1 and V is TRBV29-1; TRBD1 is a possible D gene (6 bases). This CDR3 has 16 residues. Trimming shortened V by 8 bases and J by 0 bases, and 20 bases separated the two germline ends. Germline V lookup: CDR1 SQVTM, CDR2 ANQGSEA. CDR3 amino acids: CSLEEHRVSSYNEQFF. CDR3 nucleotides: TGCAGCCTGGAAGAGCACAGGGTGAGCTCCTACAATGAGCAGTTCTTC.

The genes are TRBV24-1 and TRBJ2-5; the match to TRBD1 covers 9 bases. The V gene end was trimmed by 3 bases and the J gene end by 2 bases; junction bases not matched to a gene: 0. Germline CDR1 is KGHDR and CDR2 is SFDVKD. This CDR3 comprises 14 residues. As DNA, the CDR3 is TGTGCCACCAGTGATGGACAGGGGCAAGAGACCCAGTACTTC. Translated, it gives CATSDGQGQETQYF.

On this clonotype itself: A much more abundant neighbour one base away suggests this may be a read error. This CDR3 reads CASSLAGAVNTIYF. CDR3 bases: TGTGCCAGCAGCTTGGCTGGGGCTGTAAACACCATATATTTT. This rearrangement joins TRBV5-5 to TRBJ1-3; D is possibly TRBD1 (5 bases). CDR1 SGHKS and CDR2 YYEKEE come from the germline V gene (reference sequence). This CDR3 region has 14 residues. V gave up 0 bases and J gave up 6 bases, with 10 bases separating them.

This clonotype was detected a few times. The CDR3 DNA reads as TGTGCCACCAGCAATTTTGGATTTGCCTACGAGCAGTACTTC. Its translation: CATSNFGFAYEQYF. The chain recombines TRBV15 with TRBJ2-7; no clear D gene. This CDR3 is built from 14 residues. Trimming removed 4 bases from V and 2 bases from J, with 12 bases in between. Germline CDR1 and CDR2: LNHNV and YYDKDF (reference sequence).

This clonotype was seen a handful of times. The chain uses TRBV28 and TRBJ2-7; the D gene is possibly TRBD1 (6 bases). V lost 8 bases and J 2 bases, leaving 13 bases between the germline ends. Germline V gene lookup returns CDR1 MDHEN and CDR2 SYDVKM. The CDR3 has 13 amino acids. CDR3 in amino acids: CASLVTGTYEQYF. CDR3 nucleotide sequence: TGTGCCAGCTTGGTTACAGGGACCTACGAGCAGTACTTC.

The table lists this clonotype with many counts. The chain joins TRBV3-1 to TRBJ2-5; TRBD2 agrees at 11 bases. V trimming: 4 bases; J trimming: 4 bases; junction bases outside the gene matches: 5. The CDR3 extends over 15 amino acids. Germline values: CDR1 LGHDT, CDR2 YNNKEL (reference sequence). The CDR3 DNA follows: TGTGCCAGCAGCCCGGCCGGACTAGCGGGAGAGACCCAGTACTTC. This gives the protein CASSPAGLAGETQYF.

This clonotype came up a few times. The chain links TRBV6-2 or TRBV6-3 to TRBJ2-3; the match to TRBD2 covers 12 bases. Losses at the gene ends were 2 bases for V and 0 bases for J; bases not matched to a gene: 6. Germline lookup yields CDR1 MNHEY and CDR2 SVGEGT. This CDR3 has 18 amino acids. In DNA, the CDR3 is TGTGCCAGCAGTTACCGACTAGCGGGGGAGACTAGCACAGATACGCAGTATTTT. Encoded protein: CASSYRLAGETSTDTQYF.

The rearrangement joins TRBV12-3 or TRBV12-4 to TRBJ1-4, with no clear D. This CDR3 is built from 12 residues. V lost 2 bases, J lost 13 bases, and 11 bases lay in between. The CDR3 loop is CASSLRMGGLFF. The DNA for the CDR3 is TGTGCCAGCAGTTTAAGAATGGGTGGACTGTTTTTT.

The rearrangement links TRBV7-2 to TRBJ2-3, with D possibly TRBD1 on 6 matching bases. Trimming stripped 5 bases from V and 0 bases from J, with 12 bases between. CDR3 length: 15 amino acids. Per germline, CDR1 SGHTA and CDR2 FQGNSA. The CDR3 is CASSPTGKSTDTQYF. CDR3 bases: TGTGCCAGCAGCCCTACAGGGAAAAGCACAGATACGCAGTATTTT.

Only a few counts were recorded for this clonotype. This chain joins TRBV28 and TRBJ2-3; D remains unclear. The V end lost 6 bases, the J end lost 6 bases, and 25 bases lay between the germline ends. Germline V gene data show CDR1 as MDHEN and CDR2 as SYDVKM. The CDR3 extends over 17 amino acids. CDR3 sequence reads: CASSPPGRASYGDTQYF. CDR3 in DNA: TGTGCCAGCAGCCCTCCCGGACGGGCTTCATACGGGGATACGCAGTATTTT.

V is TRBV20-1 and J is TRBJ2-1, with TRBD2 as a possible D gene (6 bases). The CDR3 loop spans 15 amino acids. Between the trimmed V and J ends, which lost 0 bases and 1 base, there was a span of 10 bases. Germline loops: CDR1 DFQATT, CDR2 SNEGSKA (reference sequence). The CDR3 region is CSARDSRGSYNEQFF. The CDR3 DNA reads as TGCAGTGCTAGAGATTCCCGGGGGTCCTACAATGAGCAGTTCTTC.

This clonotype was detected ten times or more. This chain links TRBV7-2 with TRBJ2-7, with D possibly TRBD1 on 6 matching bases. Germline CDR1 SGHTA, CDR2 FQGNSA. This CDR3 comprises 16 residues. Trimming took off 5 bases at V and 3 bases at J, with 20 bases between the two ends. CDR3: CASSTSPGQDLYEQYF. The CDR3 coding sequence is TGTGCCAGCAGCACATCACCGGGACAAGACCTCTACGAGCAGTACTTC.

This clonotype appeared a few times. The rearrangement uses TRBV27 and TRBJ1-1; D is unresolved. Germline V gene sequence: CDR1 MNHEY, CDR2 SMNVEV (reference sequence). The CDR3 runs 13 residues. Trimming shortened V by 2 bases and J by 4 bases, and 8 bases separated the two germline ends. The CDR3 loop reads CASSLGMSTEAFF. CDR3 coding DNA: TGTGCCAGCAGTTTAGGGATGTCCACTGAAGCTTTCTTT.

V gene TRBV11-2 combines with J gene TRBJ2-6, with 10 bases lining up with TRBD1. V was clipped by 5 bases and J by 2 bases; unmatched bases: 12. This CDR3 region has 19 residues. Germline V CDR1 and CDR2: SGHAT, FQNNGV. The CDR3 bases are TGTGCCAGCAGCCTGCGGGGGACAGGGGCGCTGACTGGGGCCAACGTCCTGACTTTC. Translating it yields CASSLRGTGALTGANVLTF.